This T cell receptor (beta chain) comes out of a study of blood T cell repertoires in COVID-19. Across the whole study: Italy, Spain and the United States were the sources of the convalescent and acute COVID-19 samples. PBMCs, B-cell-depleted T cells, or T cells provided the cDNA or gDNA that made up the material.

How the authors handled the data: Scientists estimated how many nucleated cells there were by amplifying reference gene primers. Libraries were prepared by immunoSEQ multiplex PCR; TCRdb keeps only in-frame clonotypes and omits some of them. V and J calls and clone size are given by that table; D and trimming were obtained from the DNA. The top ten clones hold 0.62% of a sample with 190,000 or so clones, 90% of them seen once. Trimming pared 1 base from V and 0 bases from J, leaving 6 bases between. CDR3 length equals 14 residues. Per the germline V gene, CDR1 is MGHRA and CDR2 is YSYEKL. The chain links TRBV4-1 to TRBJ1-1; no definite D call. This TCR came from a man aged 45-60 years with acute or convalescent COVID-19. Sequencing was carried out using peripheral blood. As DNA, the CDR3 is TGCGCCAGCAGCCAAGTACTGTTGAACACTGAAGCTTTCTTT. It codes for CASSQVLLNTEAFF.